One T cell receptor (beta chain) is described in this entry. This sample was included in a study of blood T cell repertoires in COVID-19. Study-wide context: COVID-19 samples collected from the United States, Italy and Spain covered acute and convalescent phases.

Assay: immunoSEQ multiplex PCR; the TCRdb copy retains only in-frame clones and omits some. The repertoire consists of 110,000 or so clones, with more than 85% occurring once and the leading ten covering over 15%. Germline CDR1 SGHNT, CDR2 YYREEE (reference sequence). The V segment lost 0 bases and the J segment 2 bases; nucleotides outside the gene matches: 4. The CDR3 extends over 16 amino acids. The sequenced material came from peripheral blood. The rearrangement joins TRBV5-4 to TRBJ2-5, with 10 positions matching TRBD2. This TCR was recovered from a human donor with acute or convalescent COVID-19. The donor label of this sample is uncertain. The chain's CDR3 is CASSLEGLAFQETQYF. In DNA form, the CDR3 reads TGTGCCAGCAGCTTGGAGGGACTAGCGTTTCAAGAGACCCAGTACTTC.